This T cell receptor beta chain was sequenced in a study of blood T cell repertoires in COVID-19 (dated by TCRdb to 2018 to 2021). Concerning the study at large: The collaborator samples originated in the United States, Italy and Spain and spanned the acute and convalescent phases of COVID-19. The dataset comprised deeply sampled blood TCRbeta repertoires from subjects exposed to, actively infected with, or recovered from COVID-19. The samples were drawn from the first 160 participants of the ongoing ImmuneRACE study and from 950 to 1,500 subjects provided by 6 global collaborators. The material from the prospective study consisted of cDNA or gDNA derived from T cells, B-cell-depleted T cells, or PBMCs. Where available, HLA class I and class II types were obtained from metadata supplied by the sample provider rather than from assay-based typing. A freely available public database, intended as a resource for researchers studying the immune response to SARS-CoV-2, is where the repertoires were released. The sample metadata nearly always contained a de-identified subject ID, COVID-19 status, age in years and sex.

The CDR3 goes from the cysteine to the phenylalanine over 17 residues. Just CDR3 DNA is preserved here, 51 bases in frame from base 1. V was cut back by 4 bases and J by 3 bases, leaving a gap of 22 bases between them. The germline V gene (reference sequence) sets CDR1 to SGHNT and CDR2 to YYREEE. General study outcomes and caveats: How much clinical and demographic metadata was included differed by source and by participant, and the metadata was provided uncurated.

Each collaborating institution followed its own protocols to collect whole blood in K2EDTA tubes. For TCRbeta analysis, collaborators shipped samples as frozen whole blood, isolated PBMCs, or DNA extracted from either of those sample types. TCRbeta CDR3 regions were amplified from genomic DNA using the immunoSEQ Assay, a bias-controlled multiplex PCR. The authors' pipeline ran thus. The number of nucleated cells in each sample was estimated from the amplification of reference gene primers within the assay. Sequence reads were collapsed and filtered to measure the absolute abundance of every unique TCRbeta CDR3 rearrangement. Productive Simpson clonality was computed per sample as the square root of Simpson's diversity index over productive rearrangements. TCRdb took over this immuneACCESS table, retaining in-frame rearrangements with V and J assigned. Such tables are incomplete; in checked studies, under half of the missing clones stem from an unresolved V gene, and the remainder is unexplained. V, J and clone size reflect that table, while D and trimming were determined from the DNA. The sample profile shows just over 75,000 clones; around nine tenths of them were found once. The ten top clones hold roughly 5.3% of the sample.

In its sample, this clone was seen once. Its antigen is still unknown. No much larger clone exists at a distance of one base, and base qualities are not known. This sequence originates from a woman over 75 with active or convalescent COVID-19. Sequenced sample: peripheral blood. The sequence is built from TRBV5-4 and TRBJ1-1, with TRBD1 tentatively as D gene (5 bases match). Read as DNA, the sequence is TGTGCCAGCAGCCTCCCCCAGGGACGGAGGGGATACACTGAAGCTTTCTTT. Its coded protein is CASSLPQGRRGYTEAFF. The full variable domain, completed from the reference TRBV5-4 and TRBJ1-1 proteins outside the CDR3, reads ETGVTQSPTHLIKTRGQQVTLRCSSQSGHNTVSWYQQALGQGPQFIFQYYREEENGRGNFPPRFSGLQFPNYSSELNVNALELDDSALYLCASSLPQGRRGYTEAFFGQGTRLTVV.